This T cell receptor (beta chain) stems from a study of blood T cells in healthy people across ages. Germline V lookup: CDR1 MNHEY, CDR2 SMNVEV (reference sequence). The CDR3 runs 15 residues. With a J-beta primer mix and a sample-barcoded 5' primer, a second PCR ran roughly 7 to 11 cycles. In TCRdb, the 5' RACE reads were re-called with MiXCR into one record per CDR3 protein. The table lists about 1.5 million distinct CDR3 sequences, about 42% of them singletons. Sequenced sample: blood. The chain couples TRBV27 to TRBJ2-4; TRBD1 matches at 8 bases. The J call is doubtful: the DNA matches TRBJ2-7 better. This clonotype was obtained from a woman younger than 35 in good health. DNA of the CDR3: TGTGCCAGCAGTAGCCCGGGACAGGCTCTCTACGAGCAGTACTTC. Translated: CASSSPGQALYEQYF.